The next 3 T cell receptor beta chains were all read from a single sample in a study of Ad26.COV2.S vaccination and SARS-CoV-2 variants. Treatment: approximately 18 received Ad26.COV2.S at low or high dose, single or two shots; several received placebo; per-sample allocation not given. All samples were drawn on day 63, counting from the first vaccine or placebo injection. The method was immunoSEQ multiplex PCR; TCRdb's version includes in-frame clones alone and lacks a portion of them. Here the sample spans roughly 330,000 clones, around 90% being singletons. Sequenced here: peripheral blood, sampled in a trial of Ad26.COV2.S vaccine versus placebo. The receptor set was obtained from a person between 18 and 60 years old who received the Ad26.COV2.S COVID-19 vaccine or a placebo.

The table lists this clone with a count of one. The rearrangement joins TRBV5-4 to TRBJ2-6; D is unclear. Germline assignment: CDR1 SGHNT and CDR2 YYREEE (reference sequence). The CDR3 has 16 amino acids. V was clipped by 2 bases and J by 0 bases, with 9 bases between them. The CDR3 protein is CASSLYWISGANVLTF. The CDR3 DNA sequence: TGTGCCAGCAGCTTATATTGGATCTCTGGGGCCAACGTCCTGACTTTC.

V is TRBV28 and J is TRBJ2-7; perhaps TRBD2 as D (7 bases). Germline V gene data show CDR1 as MDHEN and CDR2 as SYDVKM. The CDR3 spans 13 residues. V was shortened by 5 bases and J by 6 bases, with 14 bases between the two germline ends. The DNA of the CDR3 is TGTGCCAGCAGTCCCCGCCGGGGGGCCGAGCAGTACGTC. Its protein is CASSPRRGAEQYV.

This chain connects TRBV18 to TRBJ2-5; unclear D gene. CDR1 and CDR2 from the germline V gene are KGHSH and LQKENI. The CDR3 is 13 amino acids. V lost 3 bases to trimming and J lost 3 bases, with 8 bases between them. DNA of the CDR3: TGTGCCAGCTCACCCCCGGTAGAAGAGACCCAGTACTTC. The encoded protein is CASSPPVEETQYF.